These 6 T cell receptor beta chains originate from one sample sequenced in a study of T-cell memory formation after mild COVID-19. Via MiXCR, TCRdb re-called the 5' RACE reads, giving one row per CDR3 protein. This repertoire shows under 350,000 distinct CDR3 sequences, roughly 16% found once; its top ten account for approximately 25%. Sequenced sample: PBMCs or a T cell subset sorted from them (not recorded which). The origin of the receptors is a man aged 18 to 29 who had mild COVID-19 (a few samples of this study predate the infection). Cell type and time point are not known.

The sample holds a few counts of this clonotype. The chain uses TRBV12-3 or TRBV12-4 and TRBJ1-2; 8 bases map to TRBD1. The junction had 6 bases not matched to a gene; V was cut back by 5 bases and J by 7 bases. This CDR3 spans 13 amino acids. The CDR3 nucleotides are TGTGCCAGCAGTAACAGGGGGGCCTTTGGCTACACCTTC. Translating gives CASSNRGAFGYTF.

Concerning this clonotype: A read error may account for a junction end that differs from germline. In DNA, the CDR3 is TGTGCTAGCACCCTGGACGGGGGGATGAATCAGCCCCAGCATTTT. Translating it yields CASTLDGGMNQPQHF. The genes are TRBV7-2 and TRBJ1-5; TRBD1 might be the D (5 bases). This CDR3 spans 15 amino acids. Looked up from germline, CDR1 is SGHTA and CDR2 is FQGNSA.

The chain has TRBV7-2 and TRBJ2-3; no clear D gene. The CDR3 loop spans 14 amino acids. Germline V gene lookup returns CDR1 SGHTA and CDR2 FQGNSA. V was clipped by 5 bases and J by 3 bases, with 12 bases between them. Here the CDR3 reads CASSPYSGTDTQYF. The CDR3 DNA is TGTGCCAGCAGCCCCTATTCGGGTACAGATACGCAGTATTTT.

The CDR3 is CASRSGGTGELFF. For the CDR3, the DNA is TGTGCCAGCAGAAGCGGGGGCACCGGGGAGCTGTTTTTT. The chain joins TRBV6-5 to TRBJ2-2; TRBD2 agrees at 8 bases. V gave up 6 bases and J gave up 4 bases; unmatched junction bases: 1. Germline CDR1 reads MNHEY; CDR2 reads SVGAGI. The CDR3 consists of 13 residues.

V and J are TRBV15 and TRBJ2-2, with D perhaps TRBD2 (6 bases). V shed 0 bases and J shed 4 bases, with 15 bases lying between them. The CDR3 runs 17 residues. CDR1 is LNHNV and CDR2 is YYDKDF in the germline V gene (reference sequence). The CDR3 nucleotides read TGTGCCACCAGCAGAGATAATTCAGGGAGGATCACCGGGGAGCTGTTTTTT. Protein sequence: CATSRDNSGRITGELFF.

The V and J genes are TRBV7-2 and TRBJ2-1; weak D call: TRBD2 (6 bases). The CDR3 extends over 16 amino acids. The germline CDR1 and CDR2 sequences are SGHTA and FQGNSA. Trimming removed 5 bases at V and 0 bases at J, with 14 bases between. CDR3 in amino acids: CASSPTSSSSYNEQFF. The DNA of the CDR3 is TGTGCCAGCAGCCCTACTAGCTCCAGCTCCTACAATGAGCAGTTCTTC.